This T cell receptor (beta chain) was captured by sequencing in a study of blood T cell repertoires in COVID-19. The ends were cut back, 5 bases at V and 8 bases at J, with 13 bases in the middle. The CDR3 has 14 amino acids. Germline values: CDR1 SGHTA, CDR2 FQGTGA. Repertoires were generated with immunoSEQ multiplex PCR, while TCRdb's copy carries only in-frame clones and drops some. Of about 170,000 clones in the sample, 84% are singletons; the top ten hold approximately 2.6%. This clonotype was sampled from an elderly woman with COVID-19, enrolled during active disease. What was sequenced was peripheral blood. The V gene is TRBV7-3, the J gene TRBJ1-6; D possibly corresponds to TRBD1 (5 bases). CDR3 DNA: TGTGCCAGCAGCCCACAGCAGGGTCATTCACCCCTCCACTTT. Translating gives CASSPQQGHSPLHF. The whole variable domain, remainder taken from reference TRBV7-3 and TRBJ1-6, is GAGVSQTPSNKVTEKGKYVELRCDPISGHTALYWYRQSLGQGPEFLIYFQGTGAADDSGLPNDRFFAVRPEGSVSTLKIQRTERGDSAVYLCASSPQQGHSPLHFGNGTRLTVT.